This TCR beta chain was retrieved from a study of circulating tumor DNA in untreated peripheral T-cell lymphoma listed by TCRdb under 2021. To identify tumor-specific TCR clonotypes, tumor tissue taken at baseline, before any treatment, was sequenced. To monitor patients with peripheral T-cell lymphoma who were getting frontline treatment on a trial, the study applied next-generation sequencing to T-cell receptor sequences. A note on this clone: Its antigen is still unknown. Base qualities were left out, and no much larger clone turns up one base away.

Broader findings and caveats from the paper: Tumor-specific clonotypes were identified in approximately 73% of patients, from approximately 90% of baseline tissues and around 71% of baseline serum samples.

Receptor amplification or capture employed the immunoSEQ multiplex PCR assay. Held by TCRdb, this immuneACCESS table contains in-frame sequences only and omits some clones. Under half of the omission traces to an unresolved V gene where checked; the cause of the rest is unknown. The sample table records over 7,000 clones; about 80% of these occur just once. 16% of the sample goes to the ten largest clones. CDR1 LNHDA and CDR2 SQIVND were looked up in the germline V gene (reference sequence). Ends trimmed: V by 10 bases, J by 4 bases; bases unmatched to a gene: 7. The CDR3 starts with the cysteine, ends with the phenylalanine, and has 13 residues. Solely the CDR3 DNA is kept, with 39 bases framed from the first base.

The sample consisted of tumor tissue. The sequence was collected from a human donor with peripheral T-cell lymphoma. The V and J segments used are TRBV19 and TRBJ1-1, and 9 junction bases match TRBD1. CDR3 protein: CATTGGAFTEAFF. The DNA is as follows: TGTGCCACCACAGGGGGCGCGTTCACTGAAGCTTTCTTT. Here the CDR3 is joined to the reference TRBV19 and TRBJ1-1 genes, and the full variable domain is: DGGITQSPKYLFRKEGQNVTLSCEQNLNHDAMYWYRQDPGQGLRLIYYSQIVNDFQKGDIAEGYSVSREKKESFPLTVTSAQKNPTAFYLCATTGGAFTEAFFGQGTRLTVV.